The 11 T cell receptor beta chains below come from one sample, sequenced in a study of blood T cell repertoires in COVID-19. Only in-frame clones appear in the TCRdb table, and some are missing; sequencing was by immunoSEQ multiplex PCR. The sample lists under 200,000 clones; around 90% were seen once. Source material: peripheral blood. These TCRs come from a man aged 50-60 years who had recovered from COVID-19.

This chain joins TRBV6-2 or TRBV6-3 and TRBJ2-1, with a weak D call TRBD2 (6 bases). Per germline, CDR1 MNHEY and CDR2 SVGEGT. V dropped 4 bases and J dropped 16 bases, with 14 bases sitting between them. The CDR3 is 11 residues long. The CDR3 loop reads CASSFPGLTFF. CDR3 in DNA: TGTGCCAGCAGTTTTCCGGGACTGACCTTCTTC.

This chain uses TRBV29-1 with TRBJ2-7; D is possibly TRBD2 (5 bases). Trimming pared 5 bases from V and 7 bases from J, leaving 12 bases between. This CDR3 contains 11 residues. Germline loops: CDR1 SQVTM, CDR2 ANQGSEA. CDR3 in DNA: TGCAGCGTTTCCGAGCCGGGGGAGCAGTACTTC. The encoded protein is CSVSEPGEQYF.

This chain connects TRBV9 to TRBJ2-2; no definite D call. The CDR3 spans 14 residues. Germline lookup yields CDR1 SGDLS and CDR2 YYNGEE. V lost 0 bases and J 2 bases, leaving 5 bases between the germline ends. CDR3 amino acids: CASSVDSNTGELFF. The CDR3 coding sequence is TGTGCCAGCAGCGTAGACTCAAACACCGGGGAGCTGTTTTTT. Full variable domain (rest looked up from reference TRBV9 and TRBJ2-2): DSGVTQTPKHLITATGQRVTLRCSPRSGDLSVYWYQQSLDQGLQFLIQYYNGEERAKGNILERFSAQQFPDLHSELNLSSLELGDSALYFCASSVDSNTGELFFGEGSRLTVL.

CDR3 nucleotide sequence: TGTGCCAGCAGCTCGTACAGGGGGGGCTACACCTTC. It translates to CASSSYRGGYTF. The chain couples TRBV5-4 to TRBJ1-2, with 8 bases identical to TRBD1. V lost 3 bases, J lost 8 bases, and 3 bases stayed unmatched. The germline V gene has CDR1 SGHNT and CDR2 YYREEE (reference sequence). The CDR3 totals 12 residues.

The V gene is TRBV2, the J gene TRBJ2-1, with D possibly TRBD1 on 6 matching bases. The CDR3 consists of 14 residues. Trimming pared 7 bases from V and 5 bases from J, leaving 15 bases between. Germline CDR1 reads SNHLY; CDR2 reads FYNNEI. The CDR3 DNA reads as TGTGCCAGCATCCCGGACAGAGCGGACAATGAGCAGTTCTTC. Translated: CASIPDRADNEQFF.

This chain connects TRBV24-1 to TRBJ1-5; 7 nucleotides agree with TRBD1. The CDR3 is 14 residues long. J gave up 4 bases and V 6 bases, and 5 bases lay outside the gene matches. The germline V gene encodes CDR1 KGHDR and CDR2 SFDVKD. The CDR3 loop reads CATSRRDSNQPQHF. CDR3 sequence (DNA): TGTGCCACCAGTCGGAGGGACAGTAATCAGCCCCAGCATTTT.

This chain links TRBV28 with TRBJ2-3; the D is unclear. Per germline, CDR1 MDHEN and CDR2 SYDVKM. CDR3 length: 14 amino acids. Trimming left V 5 bases short and J 1 base short, with 10 bases between. CDR3 residues: CASSPSSRTDTQYF. In DNA, the CDR3 is TGTGCCAGCAGTCCCTCCTCCCGCACAGATACGCAGTATTTT.

The J gene is TRBJ2-2, the V gene TRBV7-2; 10 bases are shared with TRBD2. V was pared by 2 bases and J by 2 bases, with 5 bases of the junction left unmatched. The germline V gene has CDR1 SGHTA and CDR2 FQGNSA. This CDR3 has 17 residues. The CDR3 coding sequence is TGTGCCAGCAGCTTACGTAGCGGGAGGAGTAACACCGGGGAGCTGTTTTTT. As protein: CASSLRSGRSNTGELFF.

The chain couples TRBV6-6 to TRBJ2-5, with 10 bases lining up with TRBD1. The V segment lost 4 bases and the J segment 6 bases; nucleotides outside the gene matches: 11. Looked up from germline, CDR1 is MNHNY and CDR2 is SVGAGI (reference sequence). The CDR3 spans 16 residues. CDR3 nucleotides: TGTGCCAGCAGTTCCCCGGGACAGGGGACGTTGAAGACCCAGTACTTC. Translation: CASSSPGQGTLKTQYF.

V gene TRBV7-9 combines with J gene TRBJ1-3; 7 bases line up with TRBD1. This CDR3 is built from 15 residues. J was trimmed by 4 bases and V by 4 bases; bases with no gene match: 7. In germline, CDR1 is SEHNR, CDR2 FQNEAQ (reference sequence). CDR3: CASSWVRGTGNTIYF. The CDR3 DNA sequence: TGTGCCAGCAGCTGGGTCAGGGGGACAGGAAACACCATATATTTT.

The rearrangement links TRBV19 to TRBJ2-7; 7 nucleotides align to TRBD1. V lost 7 bases and J lost 7; bases outside the gene matches: 13. CDR1 LNHDA and CDR2 SQIVND come from the germline V gene (reference sequence). The CDR3 totals 14 residues. The CDR3 sequence: CASNPTGTLREQYF. Here the CDR3 DNA reads TGTGCCAGTAACCCGACAGGGACCCTCCGGGAGCAGTACTTC.